The rows below give T cell receptor beta chains drawn from one sample of a study of blood T cells in healthy people across ages. TCRdb redid the calling of the 5' RACE reads with MiXCR, one entry per CDR3 protein. This sample yields around 800,000 distinct CDR3 sequences, of which roughly 24% are seen a single time; roughly 3.1% belongs to the top ten. These data were also reused for a study on T cells of mothers and their children.

The sequencing input was blood. These receptors all come from a boy aged 5-17 years in good health. The CDR3 runs from the conserved cysteine through the conserved F or W. The order of the fields is CDR3 length, V gene, J gene, CDR3 protein.

length: 15; V: TRBV15; J: TRBJ1-1; CDR3: CATSRVPGTSTEAFF
length: 16; V: TRBV9; J: TRBJ2-1; CDR3: CASSVVERGGNNEQFF
length: 13; V: TRBV20-1; J: TRBJ2-5; CDR3: CSARQGSGETQYF
length: 15; V: TRBV20-1; J: TRBJ2-3; CDR3: CSPQESGGYTDTQYF
length: 14; V: TRBV20-1; J: TRBJ2-7; CDR3: CSANRGIRIYEQYF
length: 17; V: TRBV4-1; J: TRBJ2-4; CDR3: CASSQEWGTLAKNIQYF
length: 16; V: TRBV6-4; J: TRBJ2-2; CDR3: CASSDRQGGDTGELFF
length: 15; V: TRBV27; J: TRBJ2-7; CDR3: CASSSAGRTLYGQYF
length: 15; V: TRBV5-1; J: TRBJ2-5; CDR3: CASSYRSGGKETQYF
length: 14; V: TRBV5-1; J: -; CDR3: CASSLGDAHNEQFF
length: 15; V: TRBV27; J: TRBJ1-1; CDR3: CASREWERGSAEAFF
length: 15; V: TRBV29-1; J: TRBJ2-3; CDR3: CSGPLSGGTTDTQYF
length: 13; V: TRBV20-1; J: TRBJ1-2; CDR3: CSARTGTAYGYTF
length: 11; V: TRBV6-1; J: TRBJ1-1; CDR3: CATMVGDRAFF
length: 14; V: TRBV5-1; J: TRBJ2-5; CDR3: CASSTGLAQETQYF
length: 12; V: TRBV28; J: TRBJ1-4; CDR3: CASSLKTGVLFF
length: 14; V: TRBV7-2; J: TRBJ1-6; CDR3: CASSLNRENSPLHF
length: 15; V: TRBV5-1; J: TRBJ1-4; CDR3: CASSLTGGTGEKLFF
length: 14; V: TRBV18; J: TRBJ1-1; CDR3: CASSPLGPGTEAFF
length: 13; V: TRBV6-1; J: -; CDR3: CASSEVWGDEQYF
length: 15; V: TRBV12-3/TRBV12-4; J: TRBJ2-3; CDR3: CASSFRRGAPDTQYF
length: 16; V: TRBV4-2; J: TRBJ2-6; CDR3: CASSQEISSGANVLTF
length: 13; V: TRBV11-2; J: TRBJ2-1; CDR3: CASSLVLANEQFF
length: 14; V: TRBV7-9; J: TRBJ2-1; CDR3: CASSLGQGPNEQFF